The present entry profiles one TCR beta chain with its context. The data belong to a study of T cell changes during pregnancy in multiple sclerosis. Sequencing used immunoSEQ multiplex PCR; TCRdb keeps in-frame clones, though not all of them. The sample holds about 70,000 clones, 85% to 95% seen once. This CDR3 is 13 amino acids long. The junction had 2 bases not matched to a gene; V was cut back by 4 bases and J by 3 bases. Germline V lookup: CDR1 LNHDA, CDR2 SQIVND (reference sequence). The chain combines TRBV19 with TRBJ2-5; 7 positions match TRBD1. The TCR was taken from a female donor in good health, enrolled as a control in a pregnancy study. This specimen was CD8+ T cells from peripheral blood mononuclear cells, taken in the third trimester of pregnancy. The CDR3 DNA reads TGTGCCAGTAGTACCGGGACAGAAGAGACCCAGTACTTC. It specifies CASSTGTEETQYF.